This entry lists 24 T cell receptor beta chains sequenced from one sample in a study of cytomegalovirus exposure and HLA in healthy donors (dated by TCRdb to the late 2010s). Receptors were amplified or captured by the immunoSEQ multiplex PCR assay. The multiplex PCR relied on a mix of 60 forward primers for TCR Vbeta segments and 13 reverse primers for TCR Jbeta segments. Not all clones reach the TCRdb copy of this immuneACCESS table, which keeps in-frame sequences only. Checked studies attribute under half of the gap to unresolved V genes and leave the rest unexplained. The sample yields hundreds of thousands of clones; 70% were counted once. The ten biggest clones cover 2.6% of the sample. Sequencing used PBMCs. The source is a man in his forties in good health and CMV-seropositive.

This chain uses TRBV5-1 with TRBJ1-1; no firm D call. Trimming cost V 4 bases and J 1 base, with 26 bases left between them. This CDR3 has 19 residues. CDR1 SGHRS and CDR2 YFSETQ come from the germline V gene. CDR3 nucleotide sequence: TGCGCCAGCAGCCCCCGGGGTATAGATTTTAGGAGTTGGAACACTGAAGCTTTCTTT. Protein: CASSPRGIDFRSWNTEAFF.

This chain uses TRBV11-2 with TRBJ2-1; maybe TRBD1 (6 bases). The germline V gene encodes CDR1 SGHAT and CDR2 FQNNGV. Trimming took off 4 bases at V and 7 bases at J, with 14 bases between the two ends. The CDR3 has 14 residues. The CDR3 region has the DNA TGTGCCAGCAGCTATCGGGACACTGTTAATGAGCAGTTCTTC. This gives the protein CASSYRDTVNEQFF.

This clone was seen ten or more times. Distinct nucleotide sequences in the sample also encode this CDR3. The chain couples TRBV27 to TRBJ1-1; D may be TRBD1 (5 bases). This CDR3 comprises 14 residues. The V gene lost 7 bases and the J gene lost 0 bases, with 12 bases spanning the gap. CDR1 is MNHEY and CDR2 is SMNVEV in the germline V gene (reference sequence). DNA of the CDR3: TGTGCCAGCAATCCTGGGGGGATGAACACTGAAGCTTTCTTT. Its protein is CASNPGGMNTEAFF.

This clone was counted a few times. The chain uses TRBV5-1 and TRBJ2-5; 11 nucleotides line up with TRBD2. Germline V gene data show CDR1 as SGHRS and CDR2 as YFSETQ. Trimming took 0 bases from V and 4 from J; bases not matched to a gene: 2. The CDR3 length is 15 residues. Here the CDR3 reads CASSLGLAGLETQYF. The CDR3 DNA sequence: TGCGCCAGCAGCTTGGGACTAGCGGGGTTAGAGACCCAGTACTTC.

This clone appeared once. This chain links TRBV7-2 with TRBJ2-7; the D gene is possibly TRBD2 (6 bases). V was clipped by 3 bases and J by 2 bases, with 8 bases between them. Looked up from germline, CDR1 is SGHTA and CDR2 is FQGNSA. The CDR3 is 13 amino acids. The CDR3 sequence: CASSFASAYEQYF. For the CDR3, the DNA is TGTGCCAGCAGCTTTGCTAGCGCCTACGAGCAGTACTTC.

This clone was detected only a few times. The chain is built from TRBV27 and TRBJ1-2; D is unresolved. The CDR3 contains 13 residues. Germline CDR1 is MNHEY and CDR2 is SMNVEV (reference sequence). V lost 2 bases, J lost 1 base, and 5 bases lay in between. The chain's CDR3 is CASSLNSNYGYTF. CDR3 bases: TGTGCCAGCAGTTTAAACAGTAACTATGGCTACACCTTC.

V is TRBV7-8 and J is TRBJ2-7; 9 bases align to TRBD1. Germline CDR1 reads SGHVS; CDR2 reads FQNEAQ. Unmatched junction bases numbered 17, after V lost 5 bases and J lost 9 bases. CDR3 size: 16 residues. DNA for the CDR3: TGTGCCAGCAGCACCCGTACCGGGACAGGGTCTGGAGGGCAGTACTTC. Its translation: CASSTRTGTGSGGQYF.

The rearrangement joins TRBV12-5 to TRBJ1-1; a weak D match, TRBD1 (5 bases). The V gene's germline CDR1 is LGHNT and CDR2 FRNRAP. The CDR3 covers 13 residues. Between the trimmed V and J ends, which lost 2 bases and 2 bases, there was a span of 6 bases. CDR3 loop: CASGLWGNTEAFF. For the CDR3, the DNA is TGTGCTAGTGGTTTGTGGGGCAACACTGAAGCTTTCTTT. Full variable domain (outside the CDR3, taken from reference TRBV12-5 and TRBJ1-1): DARVTQTPRHKVTEMGQEVTMRCQPILGHNTVFWYRQTMMQGLELLAYFRNRAPLDDSGMPKDRFSAEMPDATLATLKIQPSEPRDSAVYFCASGLWGNTEAFFGQGTRLTVV.

This chain uses TRBV5-1 with TRBJ1-3; no clear D. Per germline, CDR1 SGHRS and CDR2 YFSETQ. With 0 bases removed from V and 1 base from J, the gap between germline ends came to 8 bases. The CDR3 is made up of 15 amino acids. The CDR3 sequence: CASSLDGGSGNTIYF. CDR3 DNA: TGCGCCAGCAGCTTGGATGGAGGGTCTGGAAACACCATATATTTT.

This rearrangement joins TRBV4-2 to TRBJ2-1, with a weak D call TRBD1 (7 bases). Trimming shortened V by 1 base and J by 6 bases, and 16 bases separated the two germline ends. Germline V CDR1 and CDR2: LGHNA, YNFKEQ. The CDR3 extends over 16 amino acids. Here the CDR3 DNA reads TGTGCCAGCAGCCAAGGGAGGGGGCAGCCTGCCAATGAGCAGTTCTTC. Its translation: CASSQGRGQPANEQFF.

V and J are TRBV4-2 and TRBJ1-3; 10 positions agree with TRBD1. Germline trimming cut 1 base from V and 4 bases from J; bases unmatched to any gene: 16. There are 20 residues in the CDR3. Germline-derived CDR1 and CDR2 are LGHNA and YNFKEQ. The chain's CDR3 is CASSQGRDRGTTNMGNTIYF. CDR3 sequence (DNA): TGTGCCAGCAGCCAAGGTCGGGACAGGGGCACAACCAACATGGGAAACACCATATATTTT.

The rearrangement uses TRBV5-6 and TRBJ1-2; D unclear. V gave up 3 bases and J gave up 7 bases, with 16 bases separating them. CDR3 size: 14 residues. CDR1 and CDR2 from the germline V gene are SGHDT and YYEEEE. The CDR3 region has the DNA TGTGCCAGCAGCTCCGCGGGGTTAGGCTGTGGCTACACCTTC. Its translation is CASSSAGLGCGYTF. The whole variable domain, remainder taken from reference TRBV5-6 and TRBJ1-2, is DAGVTQSPTHLIKTRGQQVTLRCSPKSGHDTVSWYQQALGQGPQFIFQYYEEEERQRGNFPDRFSGHQFPNYSSELNVNALLLGDSALYLCASSSAGLGCGYTFGSGTRLTVV.

The V gene is TRBV5-1, the J gene TRBJ1-2; D call uncertain. CDR3 length equals 14 residues. Trimming cost V 1 base and J 1 base, with 8 bases left between them. Per germline, CDR1 SGHRS and CDR2 YFSETQ. The CDR3 protein is CASSLTDYNYGYTF. For the CDR3, the DNA is TGCGCCAGCAGCTTGACAGATTATAACTATGGCTACACCTTC.

Written as DNA, the CDR3 is TGCGCCAGCGCTACAGGCGGAGCTAACTATGGCTACACCTTC. Residues: CASATGGANYGYTF. The chain combines TRBV5-1 with TRBJ1-2; possibly TRBD1 for D (5 bases). The CDR3 runs 14 residues. Germline CDR1 reads SGHRS; CDR2 reads YFSETQ. V was shortened by 7 bases and J by 0 bases, with 13 bases between the two germline ends.

This clone was found a few times. This rearrangement joins TRBV11-2 to TRBJ2-5, with D maybe TRBD1 (6 bases). Per germline, CDR1 SGHAT and CDR2 FQNNGV. The V gene lost 5 bases and the J gene lost 8 bases, with 18 bases spanning the gap. The CDR3 totals 14 residues. For the CDR3, the DNA is TGTGCCAGCAGCCAGACGGACAGTCAGCCAACCCAGTACTTC. Residues: CASSQTDSQPTQYF.

This sequence joins TRBV11-2 and TRBJ1-2, with 8 bases lining up with TRBD1. Trimming at V came to 5 bases and at J to 5 bases, leaving 4 bases not matched to a gene. Germline CDR1 and CDR2: SGHAT and FQNNGV. The length of the CDR3 is 13 residues. CDR3 sequence: CASSGDRYYGYTF. The CDR3 DNA follows: TGTGCCAGCAGCGGGGACAGGTATTATGGCTACACCTTC.

The chain recombines TRBV5-6 with TRBJ1-2; D is ambiguous. V lost 7 bases, J lost 0 bases, and 10 bases lay in between. Germline V gives CDR1 SGHDT, CDR2 YYEEEE. The CDR3 covers 13 residues. CDR3 protein: CASSERANYGYTF. The CDR3 DNA follows: TGTGCCAGCTCCGAGAGGGCTAACTATGGCTACACCTTC.

The rearrangement uses TRBV6-5 and TRBJ1-1; no clear D. V lost 2 bases, J lost 4 bases, and 11 bases lay in between. Germline loops: CDR1 MNHEY, CDR2 SVGAGI. There are 14 residues in the CDR3. CDR3 sequence reads: CASSYIEGTTEAFF. The CDR3 DNA follows: TGTGCCAGCAGTTACATTGAGGGCACCACTGAAGCTTTCTTT.

Only one count was recorded for this clone. The rearrangement links TRBV9 to TRBJ1-6; D is uncertain. The CDR3 consists of 15 residues. Between the trimmed V and J ends, which lost 0 bases and 12 bases, there was a span of 16 bases. Germline V CDR1 and CDR2: SGDLS, YYNGEE. The CDR3 here is CASSVDSTLRGPLHF. CDR3 coding DNA: TGTGCCAGCAGCGTAGATTCGACTCTTCGTGGACCCCTCCACTTT. Together with reference TRBV9 and TRBJ1-6, the CDR3 gives the full variable domain: DSGVTQTPKHLITATGQRVTLRCSPRSGDLSVYWYQQSLDQGLQFLIQYYNGEERAKGNILERFSAQQFPDLHSELNLSSLELGDSALYFCASSVDSTLRGPLHFGNGTRLTVT.

The V call is TRBV11-2, the J call TRBJ2-7; 9 bases are a match to TRBD2. CDR1 SGHAT and CDR2 FQNNGV come from the germline V gene. With V trimmed by 8 bases and J by 6 bases, 8 bases remained unmatched. The CDR3 is 13 residues long. DNA of the CDR3: TGTGCCAGCCGTGGACTAGCGTGGAGCGAGCAGTACTTC. Its translation is CASRGLAWSEQYF.

This clone occurred once. The V call is TRBV7-9, the J call TRBJ1-4, with D maybe TRBD1 (6 bases). CDR3 length: 14 amino acids. The V end was cut by 4 bases, the J end by 8 bases, with 14 bases between. Germline lookup yields CDR1 SEHNR and CDR2 FQNEAQ (reference sequence). In DNA form, the CDR3 reads TGTGCCAGCAGCTCTCCAGGGGAGAGAGAAAAACTGTTTTTT. Translated, it gives CASSSPGEREKLFF.

The J gene is TRBJ1-6, the V gene TRBV7-3; no clear D gene. Between the trimmed V and J ends, which lost 6 bases and 6 bases, there was a span of 9 bases. The CDR3 contains 13 residues. CDR1 is SGHTA and CDR2 is FQGTGA in the germline V gene. The CDR3 DNA reads as TGTGCCAGCAGTGCCGGTTCTAATTCACCCCTCCACTTT. Translation gives CASSAGSNSPLHF.

This clone appeared a few times. The chain is built from TRBV7-2 and TRBJ1-5, with no clear D. V gave up 0 bases and J gave up 0 bases, with 9 bases separating them. There are 16 residues in the CDR3. Germline V gives CDR1 SGHTA, CDR2 FQGNSA. CDR3 sequence (DNA): TGTGCCAGCAGCTTAGCGGTTACAGTTAGCAATCAGCCCCAGCATTTT. As protein: CASSLAVTVSNQPQHF.

The chain employs TRBV6-5 and TRBJ1-1; D may be TRBD1 (5 bases). In germline, CDR1 is MNHEY, CDR2 SVGAGI. V was cut by 6 bases and J by 0 bases, with 11 bases left in between. The CDR3 sequence is 14 residues long. Here the CDR3 reads CASSRQSLNTEAFF. The CDR3 DNA sequence: TGTGCCAGCAGCCGACAGTCCTTGAACACTGAAGCTTTCTTT.